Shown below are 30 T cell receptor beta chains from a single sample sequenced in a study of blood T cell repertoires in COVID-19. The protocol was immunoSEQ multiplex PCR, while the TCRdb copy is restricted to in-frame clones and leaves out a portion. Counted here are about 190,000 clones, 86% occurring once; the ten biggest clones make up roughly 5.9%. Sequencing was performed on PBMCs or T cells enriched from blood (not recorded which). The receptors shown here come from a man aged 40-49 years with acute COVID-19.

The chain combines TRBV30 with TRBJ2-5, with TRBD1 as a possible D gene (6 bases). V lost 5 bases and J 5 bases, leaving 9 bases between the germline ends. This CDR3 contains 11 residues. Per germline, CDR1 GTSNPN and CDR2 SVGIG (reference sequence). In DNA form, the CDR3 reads TGTGCCTGGTCTACAGGGGAGACCCAGTACTTC. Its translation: CAWSTGETQYF.

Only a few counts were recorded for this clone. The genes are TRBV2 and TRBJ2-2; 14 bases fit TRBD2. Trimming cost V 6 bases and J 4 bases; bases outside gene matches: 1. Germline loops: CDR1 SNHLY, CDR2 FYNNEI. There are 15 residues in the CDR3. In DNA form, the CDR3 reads TGTGCCAGCAGGACTAGCGGGAGGGCCACCGGGGAGCTGTTTTTT. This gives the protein CASRTSGRATGELFF.

In DNA, the CDR3 is TGTGCCAGCAGTTTAAGCGACTCCACGTACGAGCAGTACTTC. It codes for CASSLSDSTYEQYF. The V gene is TRBV27, the J gene TRBJ2-7; D is unresolved. V was clipped by 2 bases and J by 4 bases, with 12 bases between them. Germline V CDR1 and CDR2: MNHEY, SMNVEV (reference sequence). This CDR3 contains 14 residues.

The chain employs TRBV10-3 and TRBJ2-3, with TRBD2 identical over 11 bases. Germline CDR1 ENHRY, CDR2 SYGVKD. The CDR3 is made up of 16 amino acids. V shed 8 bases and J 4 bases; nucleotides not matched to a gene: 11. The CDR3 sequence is CAIAEPRLAGPDTQYF. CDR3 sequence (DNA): TGTGCCATCGCGGAGCCGAGACTAGCGGGACCAGATACGCAGTATTTT.

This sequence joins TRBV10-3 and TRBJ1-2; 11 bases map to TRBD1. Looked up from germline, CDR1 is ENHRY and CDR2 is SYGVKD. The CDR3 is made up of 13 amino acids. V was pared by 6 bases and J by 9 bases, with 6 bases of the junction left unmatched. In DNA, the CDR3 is TGTGCCATCAGCGGACAGGGGGCTAATAGCTACACCTTC. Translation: CAISGQGANSYTF.

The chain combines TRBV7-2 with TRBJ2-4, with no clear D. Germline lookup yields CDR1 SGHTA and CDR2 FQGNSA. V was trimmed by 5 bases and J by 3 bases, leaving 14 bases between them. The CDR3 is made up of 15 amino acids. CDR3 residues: CASSPMQAIKNIQYF. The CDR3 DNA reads TGTGCCAGCAGCCCGATGCAGGCGATCAAAAACATTCAGTACTTC.

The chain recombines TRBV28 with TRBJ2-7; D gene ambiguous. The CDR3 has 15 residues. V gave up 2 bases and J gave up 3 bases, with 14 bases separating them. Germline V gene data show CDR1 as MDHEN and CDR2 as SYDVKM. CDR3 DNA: TGTGCCAGCAGTTTAGTCCCGTCTAAGAACTACGAGCAGTACTTC. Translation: CASSLVPSKNYEQYF.

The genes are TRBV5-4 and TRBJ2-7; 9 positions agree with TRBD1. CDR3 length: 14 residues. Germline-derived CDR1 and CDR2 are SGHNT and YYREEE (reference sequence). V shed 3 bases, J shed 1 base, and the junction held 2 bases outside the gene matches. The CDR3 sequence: CASSWGQGSYEQYF. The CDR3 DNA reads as TGTGCCAGCAGCTGGGGACAGGGTTCCTACGAGCAGTACTTC.

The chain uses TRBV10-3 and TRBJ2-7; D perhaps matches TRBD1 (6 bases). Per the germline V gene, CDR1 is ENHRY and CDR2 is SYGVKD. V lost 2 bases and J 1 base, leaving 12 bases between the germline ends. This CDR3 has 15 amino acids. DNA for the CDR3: TGTGCCATCAGTGAGACTCAACAGGGTTCCTACGAGCAGTACTTC. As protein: CAISETQQGSYEQYF.

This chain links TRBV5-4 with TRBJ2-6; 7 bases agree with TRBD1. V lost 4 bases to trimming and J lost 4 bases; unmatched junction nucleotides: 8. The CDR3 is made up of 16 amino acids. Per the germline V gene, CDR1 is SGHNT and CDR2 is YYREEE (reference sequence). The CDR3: CASSLKTGAGANVLTF. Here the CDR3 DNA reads TGTGCCAGCAGCCTTAAAACAGGGGCCGGGGCCAACGTCCTGACTTTC. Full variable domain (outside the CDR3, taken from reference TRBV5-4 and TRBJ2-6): ETGVTQSPTHLIKTRGQQVTLRCSSQSGHNTVSWYQQALGQGPQFIFQYYREEENGRGNFPPRFSGLQFPNYSSELNVNALELDDSALYLCASSLKTGAGANVLTFGAGSRLTVL.

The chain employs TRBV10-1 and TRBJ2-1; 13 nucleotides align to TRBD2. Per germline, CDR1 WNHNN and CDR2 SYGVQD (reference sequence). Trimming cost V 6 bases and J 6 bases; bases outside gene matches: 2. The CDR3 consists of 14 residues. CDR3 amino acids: CASSRTSGSNEQFF. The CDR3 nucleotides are TGCGCCAGCAGCCGGACTAGCGGGAGCAATGAGCAGTTCTTC.

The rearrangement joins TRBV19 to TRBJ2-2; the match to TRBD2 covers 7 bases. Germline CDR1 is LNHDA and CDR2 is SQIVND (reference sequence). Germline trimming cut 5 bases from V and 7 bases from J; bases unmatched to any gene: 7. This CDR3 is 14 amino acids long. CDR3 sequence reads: CASSGLVVGGELFF. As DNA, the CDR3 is TGTGCCAGTAGTGGACTAGTTGTGGGCGGGGAGCTGTTTTTT.

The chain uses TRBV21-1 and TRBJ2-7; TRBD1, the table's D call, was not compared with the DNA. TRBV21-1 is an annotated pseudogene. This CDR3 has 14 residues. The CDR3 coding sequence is TGTGCCAGCAGCAAAGGGGCGTCTCCCTACGAGCAGTACTTC. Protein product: CASSKGASPYEQYF.

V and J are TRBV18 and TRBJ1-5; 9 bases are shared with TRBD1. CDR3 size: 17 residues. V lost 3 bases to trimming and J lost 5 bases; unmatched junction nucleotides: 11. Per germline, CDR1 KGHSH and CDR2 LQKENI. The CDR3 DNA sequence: TGTGCCAGCTCACCGGTTAAAGGGACAGGGCGCTATCAGCCCCAGCATTTT. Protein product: CASSPVKGTGRYQPQHF.

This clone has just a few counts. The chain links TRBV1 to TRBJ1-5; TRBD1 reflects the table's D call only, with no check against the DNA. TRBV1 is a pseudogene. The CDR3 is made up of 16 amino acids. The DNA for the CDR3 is TGCACCAGCAGCCCGTACACGACAGGAGGAAATCAGCCCCAGCATTTT. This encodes CTSSPYTTGGNQPQHF.

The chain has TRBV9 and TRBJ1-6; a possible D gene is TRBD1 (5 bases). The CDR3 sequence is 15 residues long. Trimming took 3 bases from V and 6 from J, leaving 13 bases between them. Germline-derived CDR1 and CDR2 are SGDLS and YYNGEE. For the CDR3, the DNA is TGTGCCAGCAGCGACCCGGGGGAGGCTAATTCACCCCTCCACTTT. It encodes CASSDPGEANSPLHF.

The chain's CDR3 is CASSWVGGTGELFF. In DNA form, the CDR3 reads TGTGCCAGCAGCTGGGTAGGGGGCACCGGGGAGCTGTTTTTT. J is TRBJ2-2 and V is TRBV5-6, with D possibly being TRBD1 (6 bases). The CDR3 has 14 residues. Trimming stripped 3 bases from V and 4 bases from J, with 10 bases between. The germline V gene has CDR1 SGHDT and CDR2 YYEEEE.

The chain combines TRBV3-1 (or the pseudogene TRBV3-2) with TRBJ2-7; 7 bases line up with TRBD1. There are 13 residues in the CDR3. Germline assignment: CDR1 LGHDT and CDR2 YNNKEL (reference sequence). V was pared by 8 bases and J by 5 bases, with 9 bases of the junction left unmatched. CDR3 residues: CASASGQRHEQYF. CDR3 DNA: TGTGCCAGCGCTTCGGGACAGCGGCACGAGCAGTACTTC.

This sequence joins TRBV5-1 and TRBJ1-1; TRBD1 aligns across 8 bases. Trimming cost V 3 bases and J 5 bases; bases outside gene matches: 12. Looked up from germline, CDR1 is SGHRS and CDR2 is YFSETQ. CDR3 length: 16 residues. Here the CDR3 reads CASSSLGSGGRTEAFF. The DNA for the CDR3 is TGCGCCAGCAGCTCGCTGGGCTCAGGGGGCCGAACTGAAGCTTTCTTT. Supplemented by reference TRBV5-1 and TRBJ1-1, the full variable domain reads KAGVTQTPRYLIKTRGQQVTLSCSPISGHRSVSWYQQTPGQGLQFLFEYFSETQRNKGNFPGRFSGRQFSNSRSEMNVSTLELGDSALYLCASSSLGSGGRTEAFFGQGTRLTVV.

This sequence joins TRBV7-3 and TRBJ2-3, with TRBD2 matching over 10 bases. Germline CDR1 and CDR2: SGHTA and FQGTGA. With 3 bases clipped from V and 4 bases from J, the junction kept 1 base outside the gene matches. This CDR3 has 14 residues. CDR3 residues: CASSLGLASDTQYF. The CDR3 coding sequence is TGTGCCAGCAGCTTGGGACTAGCGTCAGATACGCAGTATTTT.

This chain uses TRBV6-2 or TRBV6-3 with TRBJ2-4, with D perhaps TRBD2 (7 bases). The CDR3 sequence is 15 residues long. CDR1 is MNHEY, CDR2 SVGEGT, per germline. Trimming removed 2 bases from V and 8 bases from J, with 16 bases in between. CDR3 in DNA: TGTGCCAGCAGTTACGTGGAAGGGGGGGTAGACATTCAGTACTTC. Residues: CASSYVEGGVDIQYF.

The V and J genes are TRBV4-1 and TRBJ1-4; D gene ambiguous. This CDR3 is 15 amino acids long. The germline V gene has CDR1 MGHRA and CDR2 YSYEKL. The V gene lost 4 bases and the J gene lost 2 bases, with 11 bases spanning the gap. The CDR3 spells CASSLTLGTNEKLFF. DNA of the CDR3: TGCGCCAGCAGCCTAACACTAGGGACTAATGAAAAACTGTTTTTT.

CDR3 nucleotide sequence: TGTGCCAGCAGCCCCCTGGGGGCTAACACTGAAGCTTTCTTT. Encoded protein: CASSPLGANTEAFF. V and J are TRBV7-9 and TRBJ1-1; TRBD1 might be the D (6 bases). Per the germline V gene, CDR1 is SEHNR and CDR2 is FQNEAQ (reference sequence). CDR3 length: 14 residues. The V end lost 5 bases, the J end lost 2 bases, and 12 bases lay between the germline ends.

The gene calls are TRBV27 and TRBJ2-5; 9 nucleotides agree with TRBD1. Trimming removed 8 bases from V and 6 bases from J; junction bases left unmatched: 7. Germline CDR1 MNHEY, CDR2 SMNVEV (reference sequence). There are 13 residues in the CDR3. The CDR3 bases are TGTGCCAGCTCCCTCGGACAGGGGCAGACCCAGTACTTC. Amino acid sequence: CASSLGQGQTQYF.

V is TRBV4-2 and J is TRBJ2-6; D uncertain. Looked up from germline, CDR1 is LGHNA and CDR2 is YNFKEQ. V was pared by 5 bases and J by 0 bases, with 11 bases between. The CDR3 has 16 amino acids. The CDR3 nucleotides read TGTGCCAGCAGCATAGAATGGAGCTCTGGGGCCAACGTCCTGACTTTC. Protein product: CASSIEWSSGANVLTF.

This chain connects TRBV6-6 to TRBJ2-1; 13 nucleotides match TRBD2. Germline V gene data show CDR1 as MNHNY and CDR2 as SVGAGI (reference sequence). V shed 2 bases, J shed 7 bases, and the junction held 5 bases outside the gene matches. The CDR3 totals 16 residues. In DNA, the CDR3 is TGTGCCAGCAGTTACAAAACTAGCGGGAGGGCAAATGAGCAGTTCTTC. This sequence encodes CASSYKTSGRANEQFF.

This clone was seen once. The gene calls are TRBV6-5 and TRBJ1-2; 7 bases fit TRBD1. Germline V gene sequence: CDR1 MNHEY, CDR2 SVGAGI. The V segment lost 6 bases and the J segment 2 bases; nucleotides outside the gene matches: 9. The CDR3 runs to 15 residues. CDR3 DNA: TGTGCCAGCAGATTCCGGGCGACAGGGAACTATGGCTACACCTTC. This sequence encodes CASRFRATGNYGYTF.

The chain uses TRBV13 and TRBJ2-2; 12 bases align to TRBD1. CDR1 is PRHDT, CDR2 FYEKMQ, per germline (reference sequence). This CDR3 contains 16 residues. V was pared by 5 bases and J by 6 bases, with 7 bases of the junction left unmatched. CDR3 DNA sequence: TGTGCCAGCAGCCCTCGGGACAGGGGGCCTGCCGGGGAGCTGTTTTTT. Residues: CASSPRDRGPAGELFF.

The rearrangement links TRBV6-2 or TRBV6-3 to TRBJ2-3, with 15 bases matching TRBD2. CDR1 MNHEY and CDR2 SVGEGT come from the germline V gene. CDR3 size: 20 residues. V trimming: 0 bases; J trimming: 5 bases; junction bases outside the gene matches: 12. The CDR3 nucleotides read TGTGCCAGCAGTTACTCCTCCGGGACTAGCGGGAGGACAAGGGGAGATACGCAGTATTTT. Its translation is CASSYSSGTSGRTRGDTQYF.

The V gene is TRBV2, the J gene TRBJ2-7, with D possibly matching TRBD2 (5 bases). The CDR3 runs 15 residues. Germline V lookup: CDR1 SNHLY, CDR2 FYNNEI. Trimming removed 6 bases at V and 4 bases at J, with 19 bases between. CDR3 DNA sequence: TGTGCCAGCAGCCGCGAACTAGGGCCTCCTTACGAGCAGTACTTC. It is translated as CASSRELGPPYEQYF.